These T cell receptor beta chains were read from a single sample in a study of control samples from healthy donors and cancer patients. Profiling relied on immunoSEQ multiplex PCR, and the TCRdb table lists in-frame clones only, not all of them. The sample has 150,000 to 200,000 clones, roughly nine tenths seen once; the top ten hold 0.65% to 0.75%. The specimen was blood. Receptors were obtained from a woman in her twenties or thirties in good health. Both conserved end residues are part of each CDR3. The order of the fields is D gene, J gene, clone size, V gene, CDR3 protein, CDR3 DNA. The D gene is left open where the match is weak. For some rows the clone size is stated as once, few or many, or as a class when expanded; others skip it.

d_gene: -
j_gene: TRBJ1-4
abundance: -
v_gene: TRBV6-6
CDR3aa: CASSSKRPGSEKLFF
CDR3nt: TGTGCCAGCAGTTCTAAGAGACCTGGGTCGGAAAAACTGTTTTTT

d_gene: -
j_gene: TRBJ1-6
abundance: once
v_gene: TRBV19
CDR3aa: CASSSTGHYNSPLHF
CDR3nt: TGTGCCAGTAGTTCAACGGGACATTACAATTCACCCCTCCACTTT

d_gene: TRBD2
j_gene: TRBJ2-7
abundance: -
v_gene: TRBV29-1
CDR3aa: CSVEEGTGGPYEQYF
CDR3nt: TGCAGCGTTGAAGAGGGGACGGGAGGGCCCTACGAGCAGTACTTC

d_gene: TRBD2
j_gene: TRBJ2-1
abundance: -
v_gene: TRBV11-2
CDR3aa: CASSLGGSSYNEQFF
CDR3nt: TGTGCCAGCAGCTTAGGCGGGAGTTCCTACAATGAGCAGTTCTTC

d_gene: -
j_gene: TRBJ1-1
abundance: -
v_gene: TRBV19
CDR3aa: CASRAGAATEAFF
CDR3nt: TGTGCCAGTAGGGCGGGGGCGGCCACTGAAGCTTTCTTT

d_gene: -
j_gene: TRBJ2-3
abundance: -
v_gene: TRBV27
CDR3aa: CASRSRMTTQYF
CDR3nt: TGTGCCAGCAGGTCCCGGATGACGACGCAGTATTTT

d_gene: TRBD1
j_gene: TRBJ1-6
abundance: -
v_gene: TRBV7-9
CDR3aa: CASRLGTGSGPLHF
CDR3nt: TGTGCCAGCAGATTGGGGACAGGGTCCGGGCCCCTCCACTTT

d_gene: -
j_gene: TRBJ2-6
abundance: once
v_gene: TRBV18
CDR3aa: CASSLSTGANVLTF
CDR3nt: TGTGCCAGCTCACTCTCGACTGGGGCCAACGTCCTGACTTTC

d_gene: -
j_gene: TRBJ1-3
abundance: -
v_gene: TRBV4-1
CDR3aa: CASSQDEGDGNTIYF
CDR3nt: TGCGCCAGCAGCCAAGACGAGGGGGATGGAAACACCATATATTTT

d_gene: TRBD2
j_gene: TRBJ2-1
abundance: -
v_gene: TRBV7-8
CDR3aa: CASRSGKRGGHNEQFF
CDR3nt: TGTGCCAGCAGATCAGGGAAGCGGGGGGGTCACAATGAGCAGTTCTTC

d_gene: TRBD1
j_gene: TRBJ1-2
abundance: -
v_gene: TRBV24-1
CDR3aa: CATSDSEQGNYGYTF
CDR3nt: TGTGCCACCAGTGATTCAGAACAGGGGAACTATGGCTACACCTTC

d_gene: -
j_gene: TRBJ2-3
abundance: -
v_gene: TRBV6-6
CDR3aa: CASTNVGPGTDTQYF
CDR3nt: TGTGCCAGCACTAATGTGGGACCTGGCACAGATACGCAGTATTTT

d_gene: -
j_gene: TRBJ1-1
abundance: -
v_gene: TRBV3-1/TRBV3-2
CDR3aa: CASSQDWVAEAFF
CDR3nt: TGTGCCAGCAGCCAAGACTGGGTAGCTGAAGCTTTCTTT

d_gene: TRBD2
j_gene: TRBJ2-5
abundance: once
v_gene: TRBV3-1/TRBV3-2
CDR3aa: CASSQVSGRAGQETQYF
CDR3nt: TGTGCCAGCAGCCAAGTCAGCGGGAGGGCCGGACAAGAGACCCAGTACTTC

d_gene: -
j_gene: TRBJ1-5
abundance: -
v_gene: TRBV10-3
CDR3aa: CAIKRDPDPNQPQHF
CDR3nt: TGTGCCATCAAACGGGACCCCGACCCGAATCAGCCCCAGCATTTT

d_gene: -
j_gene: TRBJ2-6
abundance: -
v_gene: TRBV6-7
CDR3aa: CASSYSGSEGASGANVLTF
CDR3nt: TGTGCCAGCAGTTACTCAGGGTCGGAGGGGGCTTCTGGGGCCAACGTCCTGACTTTC

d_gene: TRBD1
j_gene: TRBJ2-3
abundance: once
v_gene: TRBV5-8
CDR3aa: CASRTTGTGLTDTQYF
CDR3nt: TGTGCCAGCAGAACCACCGGGACAGGCCTCACAGATACGCAGTATTTT

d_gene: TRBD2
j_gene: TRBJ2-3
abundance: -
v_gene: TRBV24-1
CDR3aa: CATSDASGSTPDTQYF
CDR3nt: TGTGCCACCAGTGACGCTAGCGGGTCCACCCCAGATACGCAGTATTTT

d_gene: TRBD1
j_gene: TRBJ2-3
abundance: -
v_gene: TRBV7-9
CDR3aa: CASSATGISTDTQYF
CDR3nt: TGTGCCAGCAGCGCGACAGGGATAAGCACAGATACGCAGTATTTT

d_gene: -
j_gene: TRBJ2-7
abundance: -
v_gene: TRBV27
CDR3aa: CASSLTPDASYEQYF
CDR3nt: TGTGCCAGCAGTTTGACCCCCGACGCCTCCTACGAGCAGTACTTC

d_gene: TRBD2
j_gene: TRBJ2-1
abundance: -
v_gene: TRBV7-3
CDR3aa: CASSLAGTSALHEQFF
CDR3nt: TGTGCCAGCAGCTTAGCCGGGACTAGCGCATTACATGAGCAGTTCTTC

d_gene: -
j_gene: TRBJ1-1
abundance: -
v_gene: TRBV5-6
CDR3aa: CASSFRGFTMNTEAFF
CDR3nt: TGTGCCAGCAGCTTTCGAGGATTTACTATGAACACTGAAGCTTTCTTT

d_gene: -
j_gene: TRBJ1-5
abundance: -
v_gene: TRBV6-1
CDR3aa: CASSEWPGPQPQHF
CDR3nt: TGTGCCAGCAGTGAATGGCCGGGCCCTCAGCCCCAGCATTTT

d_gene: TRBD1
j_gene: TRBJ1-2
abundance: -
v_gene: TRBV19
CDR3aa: CASTNPVGQGAYGYTF
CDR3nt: TGTGCCAGTACCAACCCCGTTGGACAGGGGGCCTATGGCTACACCTTC

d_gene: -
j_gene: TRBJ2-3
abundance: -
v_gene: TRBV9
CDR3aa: CASSVRGSTDTQYF
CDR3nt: TGTGCCAGCAGCGTCAGGGGAAGCACAGATACGCAGTATTTT

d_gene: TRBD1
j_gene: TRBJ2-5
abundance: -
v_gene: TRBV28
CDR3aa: CASSSTGAIQETQYF
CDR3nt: TGTGCCAGCAGTTCAACAGGGGCAATCCAAGAGACCCAGTACTTC

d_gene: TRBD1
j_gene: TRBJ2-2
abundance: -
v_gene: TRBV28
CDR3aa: CASSHRGANTGELFF
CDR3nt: TGTGCCAGCAGTCACAGGGGCGCGAACACCGGGGAGCTGTTTTTT

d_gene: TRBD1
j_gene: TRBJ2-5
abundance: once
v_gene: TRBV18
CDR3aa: CASSIGTAPQETQYF
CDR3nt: TGTGCCAGCTCAATAGGGACAGCTCCCCAAGAGACCCAGTACTTC

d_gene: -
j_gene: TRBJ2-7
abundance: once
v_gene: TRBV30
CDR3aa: CALRGALNEQYF
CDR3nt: TGTGCCTTGAGGGGGGCGCTCAACGAGCAGTACTTC

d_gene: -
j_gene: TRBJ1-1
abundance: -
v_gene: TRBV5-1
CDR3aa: CASSLWGPNRNPEAFF
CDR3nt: TGCGCCAGCAGCTTGTGGGGACCGAACAGGAACCCTGAAGCTTTCTTT

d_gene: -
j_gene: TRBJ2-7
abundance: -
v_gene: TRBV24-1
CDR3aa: CATSDFPGRQQYF
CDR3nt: TGTGCCACCAGTGATTTTCCGGGAAGGCAGCAGTACTTC

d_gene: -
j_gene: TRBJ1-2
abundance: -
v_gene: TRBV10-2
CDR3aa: CASYIGAAGYGYTF
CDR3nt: TGCGCCAGCTATATAGGGGCGGCCGGCTATGGCTACACCTTC

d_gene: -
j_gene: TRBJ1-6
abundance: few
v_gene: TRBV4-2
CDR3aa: CASSQELDGQLFSPLHF
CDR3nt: TGTGCCAGCAGCCAAGAATTGGATGGACAGCTTTTTTCACCCCTCCACTTT

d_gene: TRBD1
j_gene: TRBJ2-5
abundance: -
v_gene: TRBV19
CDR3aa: CASSIGGRGETQYF
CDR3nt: TGTGCCAGTAGTATAGGGGGCAGGGGGGAGACCCAGTACTTC

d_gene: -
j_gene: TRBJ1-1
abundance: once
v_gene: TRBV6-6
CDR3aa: CASSRTSREAFF
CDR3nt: TGTGCCAGCAGCCGCACATCGCGTGAAGCTTTCTTT

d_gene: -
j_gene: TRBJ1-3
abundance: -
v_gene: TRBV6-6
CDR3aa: CASRLTGGSGNTIYF
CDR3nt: TGTGCCAGCAGACTTACCGGGGGCTCTGGAAACACCATATATTTT

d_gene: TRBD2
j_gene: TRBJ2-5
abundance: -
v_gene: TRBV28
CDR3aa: CASLGLAKETQYF
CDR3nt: TGTGCCAGTCTAGGACTAGCTAAAGAGACCCAGTACTTC

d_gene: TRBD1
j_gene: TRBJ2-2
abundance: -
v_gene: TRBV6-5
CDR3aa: CASQTGTVNTGELFF
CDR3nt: TGTGCCAGCCAGACCGGGACAGTGAACACCGGGGAGCTGTTTTTT

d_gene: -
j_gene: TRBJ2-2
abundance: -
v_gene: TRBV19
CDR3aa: CASSIDDSLELFF
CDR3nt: TGTGCCAGTAGTATAGATGACAGTTTGGAGCTGTTTTTT

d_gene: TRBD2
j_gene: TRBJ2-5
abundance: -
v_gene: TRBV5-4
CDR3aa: CASSSGTSGQETQYF
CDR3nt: TGTGCCAGCAGCTCCGGGACTAGCGGGCAAGAGACCCAGTACTTC

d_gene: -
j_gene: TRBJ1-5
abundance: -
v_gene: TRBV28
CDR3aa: CASRYSGTKNQPQHF
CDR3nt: TGTGCCAGCAGATACTCGGGGACAAAAAATCAGCCCCAGCATTTT

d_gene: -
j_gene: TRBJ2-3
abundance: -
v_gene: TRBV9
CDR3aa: CASSVAPRVGPTDGFNTQYF
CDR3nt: TGTGCCAGCAGCGTAGCGCCCAGGGTAGGTCCGACGGACGGGTTTAATACGCAGTATTTT

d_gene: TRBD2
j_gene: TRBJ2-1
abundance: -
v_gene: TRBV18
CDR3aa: CASSRGPPLAGVNNEQFF
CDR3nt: TGTGCCAGCTCACGGGGTCCGCCTCTAGCGGGAGTTAACAATGAGCAGTTCTTC

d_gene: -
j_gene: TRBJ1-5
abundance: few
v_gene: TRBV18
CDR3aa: CASGQSENQPQHF
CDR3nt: TGTGCCAGCGGACAGTCCGAAAATCAGCCCCAGCATTTT

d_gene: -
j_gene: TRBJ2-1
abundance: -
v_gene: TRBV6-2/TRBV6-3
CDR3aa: CASSYRERMNYNEQFF
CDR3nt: TGTGCCAGCAGTTATCGGGAGCGGATGAACTACAATGAGCAGTTCTTC

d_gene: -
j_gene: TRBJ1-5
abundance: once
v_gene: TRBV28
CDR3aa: CASSLTPGRSSNQPQHF
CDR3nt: TGTGCCAGCAGTTTAACTCCGGGCAGGTCAAGCAATCAGCCCCAGCATTTT

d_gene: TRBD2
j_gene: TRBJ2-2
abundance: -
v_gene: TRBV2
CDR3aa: CASGRTSGYTGELFF
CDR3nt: TGTGCCAGCGGCCGGACTAGCGGATACACCGGGGAGCTGTTTTTT

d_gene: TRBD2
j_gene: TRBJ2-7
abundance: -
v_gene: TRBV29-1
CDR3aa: CSVEATSGEQYF
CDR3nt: TGCAGCGTTGAAGCGACTAGCGGCGAGCAGTACTTC

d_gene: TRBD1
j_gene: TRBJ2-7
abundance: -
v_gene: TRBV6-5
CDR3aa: CASNSPGQGIEQYF
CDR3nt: TGTGCCAGCAACTCCCCGGGACAGGGGATCGAGCAGTACTTC

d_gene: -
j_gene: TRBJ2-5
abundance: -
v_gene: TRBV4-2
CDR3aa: CASSQGVWGDSEETQYF
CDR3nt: TGTGCCAGCAGCCAAGGGGTGTGGGGGGACAGCGAAGAGACCCAGTACTTC

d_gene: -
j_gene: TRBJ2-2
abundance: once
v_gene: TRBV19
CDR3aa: CASSINRVTSTGELFF
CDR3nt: TGTGCCAGTAGTATAAACAGGGTGACTTCCACCGGGGAGCTGTTTTTT

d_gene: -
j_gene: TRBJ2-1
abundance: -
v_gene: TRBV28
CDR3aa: CASSLNLGPYNEQFF
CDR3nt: TGTGCCAGCAGTTTAAATCTAGGTCCCTACAATGAGCAGTTCTTC

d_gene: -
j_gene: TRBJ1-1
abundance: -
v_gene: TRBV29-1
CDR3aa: CSVDKQNTEAFF
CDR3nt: TGCAGCGTTGACAAACAGAACACTGAAGCTTTCTTT

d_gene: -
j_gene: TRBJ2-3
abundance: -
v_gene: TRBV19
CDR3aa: CASSIGQTSTDTQYF
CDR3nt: TGTGCCAGTAGTATAGGACAGACTAGCACAGATACGCAGTATTTT

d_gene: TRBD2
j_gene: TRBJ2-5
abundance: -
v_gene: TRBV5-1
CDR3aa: CASSLGLAIQETQYF
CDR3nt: TGCGCCAGCAGCTTGGGACTAGCGATTCAAGAGACCCAGTACTTC

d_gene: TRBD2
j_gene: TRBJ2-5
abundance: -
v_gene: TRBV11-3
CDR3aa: CASSPGLAAFQETQYF
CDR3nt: TGTGCCAGCAGCCCGGGACTAGCGGCTTTCCAAGAGACCCAGTACTTC

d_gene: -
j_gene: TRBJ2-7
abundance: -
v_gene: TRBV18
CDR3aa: CASSLGVHEQYF
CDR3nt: TGTGCCAGCTCACTGGGGGTACACGAGCAGTACTTC

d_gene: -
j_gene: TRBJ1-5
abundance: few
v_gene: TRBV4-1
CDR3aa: CASSQPGVGNQPQHF
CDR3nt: TGCGCCAGCAGCCAACCCGGGGTAGGCAATCAGCCCCAGCATTTT

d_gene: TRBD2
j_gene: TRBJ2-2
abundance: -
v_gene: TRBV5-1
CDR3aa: CASSLALAGEDGELFF
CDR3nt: TGCGCCAGCAGCTTGGCACTAGCGGGAGAGGACGGGGAGCTGTTTTTT